The sequence of this T cell receptor (beta chain) was determined in a study of CD8 T cells in Susac syndrome. Controls matched for age and sex were healthy donors. Both CD4+ and CD8+ T cells were negatively isolated, and TEMRA cells underwent FACS enrichment. Germline V CDR1 and CDR2: KGHDR, SFDVKD. V lost 5 bases, J lost 7 bases, and 17 bases lay in between. The CDR3 extends over 15 amino acids. RNA amounts of about 0.5 to 1 ug underwent reverse transcription with random hexamers. Multiplex PCR with immunoSEQ amplified the TCR beta CDR3 across 54 Vbeta and 13 Jbeta. MiXCR, applied by TCRdb to the immunoSEQ multiplex PCR reads, yields one record per CDR3 protein. Among about 85,000 distinct CDR3 sequences, around 94% were seen once, and the ten largest hold about 0.25%.

The sequenced sample consisted of CD8+ T cells from PBMCs. This chain uses TRBV24-1 with TRBJ2-1; D is perhaps TRBD2 (5 bases). This receptor was obtained from a human donor in good health. CDR3 in DNA: TGTGCCACCAGTGGTTGGGGAGATGGGAATAATGAGCAGTTCTTC. Its protein is CATSGWGDGNNEQFF.